One and the same sample provided the 30 T cell receptor beta chains below, sequenced in a study of identical twins (dated by TCRdb to 2016 to 2017). Libraries came from 5' RACE. Sequencer: Illumina HiSeq 2000. TCRdb reran the public reads through fastp at Q25 and MiXCR, keeping productive beta chains. Records with the same CDR3 protein are collapsed into one entry carrying the most frequent genes and DNA. This sample lists a few hundred thousand distinct CDR3 sequences; approximately 11% were detected once. The ten largest clones represent 3.5% to 5% of the sample. The sample was also linked to a second study, of yellow fever vaccine responses in identical twins.

Sequencing was done on a sample of memory (CD45RO+) T cells sorted from blood. In the paper's terms, the cell subset or site label means: CD45RO+ enriched T cells. These receptors were obtained from a woman younger than 35 in good health.

The CDR3 region has the DNA TGTGCCAGCAGCCAAAATGGGGGAGGGCCGGGGAATGAGCAGTTCTTC. It translates to CASSQNGGGPGNEQFF. This chain uses TRBV7-2 with TRBJ2-1; 7 bases match TRBD2. The CDR3 length is 16 residues. Germline values: CDR1 SGHTA, CDR2 FQGNSA. V was clipped by 5 bases and J by 7 bases; unmatched bases: 14.

This clonotype was seen repeatedly, ten times or more. V usage is TRBV28 and J usage is TRBJ1-6, with D possibly being TRBD1 (5 bases). The length of the CDR3 is 14 residues. Germline V lookup: CDR1 MDHEN, CDR2 SYDVKM. The V end lost 8 bases, the J end lost 5 bases, and 13 bases lay between the germline ends. CDR3 residues: CASGGRTDNSPLHF. In DNA, the CDR3 is TGTGCCAGCGGGGGGAGAACGGATAATTCACCCCTCCACTTT.

In its sample, this clonotype was seen a few times. V gene TRBV7-2 combines with J gene TRBJ2-5; a weak D match, TRBD2 (6 bases). V was pared by 8 bases and J by 5 bases, with 21 bases between. Per germline, CDR1 SGHTA and CDR2 FQGNSA. This CDR3 comprises 15 residues. The CDR3 here is CASQLEGRGAETQYF. CDR3 coding DNA: TGTGCCAGCCAGTTGGAGGGGAGAGGGGCGGAGACCCAGTACTTC.

Points on this clonotype: At one of its ends the junction is not consistent with the germline gene, which may arise from a read error. The chain combines TRBV7-7 with TRBJ2-3, with D perhaps assigned TRBD1 or TRBD2 (5 bases each). The CDR3 covers 14 residues. Germline values: CDR1 SSHAT, CDR2 FNYEAQ (reference sequence). CDR3 bases: TGTGCTAGCAGCTTAGAGGGGATGACAGATACGCAGTATTTT. The encoded protein is CASSLEGMTDTQYF.

This chain uses TRBV11-2 with TRBJ2-4, with 7 bases fitting TRBD1. The J segment lost 0 bases and the V segment lost 5 bases, leaving 16 bases of the junction unmatched. CDR3 length: 19 residues. CDR1 SGHAT and CDR2 FQNNGV come from the germline V gene. The CDR3 loop reads CASSHSPGGRDLAKNIQYF. DNA of the CDR3: TGTGCCAGCAGCCACTCCCCAGGGGGACGGGACCTAGCCAAAAACATTCAGTACTTC. The entire variable domain, with the rest obtained from reference TRBV11-2 and TRBJ2-4, is as follows: EAGVAQSPRYKIIEKRQSVAFWCNPISGHATLYWYQQILGQGPKLLIQFQNNGVVDDSQLPKDRFSAERLKGVDSTLKIQPAKLEDSAVYLCASSHSPGGRDLAKNIQYFGAGTRLSVL.

This chain links TRBV5-1 with TRBJ2-7; TRBD1 matches 7 bases. The germline V gene encodes CDR1 SGHRS and CDR2 YFSETQ. This CDR3 spans 14 amino acids. Trimming cost V 6 bases and J 0 bases; bases outside gene matches: 6. The chain's CDR3 is CASKFRDSSYEQYF. The DNA of the CDR3 is TGCGCCAGCAAGTTCCGGGACAGCTCCTACGAGCAGTACTTC. Supplemented by reference TRBV5-1 and TRBJ2-7, the full variable domain reads KAGVTQTPRYLIKTRGQQVTLSCSPISGHRSVSWYQQTPGQGLQFLFEYFSETQRNKGNFPGRFSGRQFSNSRSEMNVSTLELGDSALYLCASKFRDSSYEQYFGPGTRLTVT.

The chain carries TRBV29-1 and TRBJ2-5; D unresolved. This CDR3 spans 15 amino acids. Trimming pared 5 bases from V and 4 bases from J, leaving 20 bases between. Germline V gene lookup returns CDR1 SQVTM and CDR2 ANQGSEA. The CDR3 DNA reads TGCAGCGTTCTTGGATTTTTGACGGATATAGAGACCCAGTACTTC. It codes for CSVLGFLTDIETQYF.

This clonotype has just a few counts. The chain's CDR3 is CASSTGISNTGELFF. The CDR3 DNA follows: TGCGCCAGCAGCACCGGGATTTCAAACACCGGGGAGCTGTTTTTT. The rearrangement links TRBV5-1 to TRBJ2-2, with a tentative D call TRBD2 (5 bases). The CDR3 runs to 15 residues. Germline CDR1 SGHRS, CDR2 YFSETQ. The V gene lost 4 bases and the J gene lost 2 bases, with 12 bases spanning the gap.

The chain links TRBV28 to TRBJ2-7, with TRBD2 matching over 11 bases. Trimming took 2 bases from V and 4 from J; bases not matched to a gene: 4. This CDR3 is built from 15 residues. CDR1 MDHEN and CDR2 SYDVKM come from the germline V gene. CDR3 region: CASSLPSGRKYEQYF. CDR3 nucleotide sequence: TGTGCCAGCAGTTTACCTAGCGGGAGGAAATACGAGCAGTACTTC.

The chain has TRBV28 and TRBJ2-1; 7 bases align to TRBD2. The CDR3 covers 15 residues. V gave up 5 bases and J gave up 9 bases; unmatched junction bases: 13. CDR1 is MDHEN and CDR2 is SYDVKM in the germline V gene. CDR3 amino acids: CASSNPVGGFSEQFF. In DNA, the CDR3 is TGTGCCAGCAGTAACCCCGTGGGAGGGTTCAGTGAGCAGTTCTTC.

This clonotype occurred many times. V gene TRBV3-1 combines with J gene TRBJ1-6; no clear D. Germline V CDR1 and CDR2: LGHDT, YNNKEL (reference sequence). The CDR3 spans 16 residues. V gave up 0 bases and J gave up 7 bases, with 13 bases separating them. The CDR3 DNA sequence: TGTGCCAGCAGCCAAGAAGGCGGACGGGCAAATTCACCCCTCCACTTT. Its translation: CASSQEGGRANSPLHF.

V gene TRBV7-8 combines with J gene TRBJ2-5, with 12 bases identical to TRBD2. Germline V gene data show CDR1 as SGHVS and CDR2 as FQNEAQ. V shed 0 bases, J shed 5 bases, and the junction held 10 bases outside the gene matches. The length of the CDR3 is 18 residues. The CDR3 coding sequence is TGTGCCAGCAGCTTAGCTCTAGCGGGGGGGCCCCGGGGTGAGACCCAGTACTTC. Protein product: CASSLALAGGPRGETQYF.

This clonotype was seen a handful of times. The CDR3 protein is CSARSREYGYTF. The CDR3 bases are TGCAGTGCTAGAAGCAGGGAGTATGGCTACACCTTC. The gene calls are TRBV20-1 and TRBJ1-2, with D perhaps TRBD1 (5 bases). From germline, CDR1 is DFQATT and CDR2 SNEGSKA (reference sequence). The V end was cut by 2 bases, the J end by 5 bases, with 9 bases between. CDR3 size: 12 residues.

This clonotype was recorded once. V is TRBV4-1 and J is TRBJ2-3; TRBD2 matches at 9 bases. This CDR3 is built from 18 residues. The trim removed 1 base at V and 9 bases at J, leaving 17 bases unmatched. Germline V CDR1 and CDR2: MGHRA, YSYEKL. The CDR3 spells CASSQARIPGLAPKTQYF. DNA for the CDR3: TGCGCCAGCAGCCAAGCCAGAATTCCGGGACTAGCTCCGAAAACGCAGTATTTT.

This clonotype was counted many times. In DNA, the CDR3 is TGTGCCAGCGTACCGGGCCCGGGCAGGGCTAGCACAGATACGCAGTATTTT. Translating it yields CASVPGPGRASTDTQYF. V and J are TRBV18 and TRBJ2-3, with a weak D call TRBD1 (5 bases). CDR1 is KGHSH and CDR2 is LQKENI in the germline V gene. V lost 8 bases to trimming and J lost 0 bases, with 21 bases between them. The CDR3 contains 17 residues.

V gene TRBV28 combines with J gene TRBJ2-2, with TRBD2 matching 7 bases. Germline CDR1 is MDHEN and CDR2 is SYDVKM. With 7 bases clipped from V and 9 bases from J, the junction kept 8 bases outside the gene matches. This CDR3 is 13 amino acids long. The CDR3 DNA follows: TGTGCCAGCATCAGAGCGGGGATGCGGGAGCTGTTTTTT. This sequence encodes CASIRAGMRELFF.

This clonotype was observed many times. This chain connects TRBV5-1 to TRBJ2-1; D may be TRBD1 (6 bases). V lost 4 bases and J 8 bases, leaving 13 bases between the germline ends. Germline V lookup: CDR1 SGHRS, CDR2 YFSETQ. The CDR3 contains 13 residues. The CDR3 DNA follows: TGCGCCAGCAGCCTTCCTTCAGGGGATGAGCAGTTCTTC. Its translation: CASSLPSGDEQFF.

Concerning this clonotype: A single base separates this from a much larger clone, so it may be a read error. This sequence joins TRBV15 and TRBJ1-1; no clear D gene. V shed 1 base and J shed 5 bases, with 11 bases lying between them. Germline CDR1 and CDR2: LNHNV and YYDKDF (reference sequence). There are 14 residues in the CDR3. CDR3 sequence reads: CATSRAQRKTEAFF. The CDR3, as DNA: TGTGCCACCAGCAGAGCACAGAGGAAGACTGAAGCTTTCTTT.

This clonotype has more than one count but fewer than ten. The J gene is TRBJ2-1, the V gene TRBV7-6; TRBD2 matches at 7 bases. V shed 5 bases and J 10 bases; nucleotides not matched to a gene: 14. This CDR3 spans 15 amino acids. Germline V CDR1 and CDR2: SGHVS, FNYEAQ. CDR3 loop: CASSPMGGGLREQFF. In nucleotides, the CDR3 is TGTGCCAGCAGCCCAATGGGGGGAGGGCTGAGAGAGCAGTTCTTC.

This clonotype turned up a few times. The chain links TRBV28 to TRBJ1-4, with 12 bases lining up with TRBD1. Germline V gives CDR1 MDHEN, CDR2 SYDVKM. The junction had 4 bases not matched to a gene; V was cut back by 6 bases and J by 8 bases. The CDR3 spans 14 residues. CDR3 coding DNA: TGTGCCAGCAGCGGGGACAGGGGGCACGAAAAACTGTTTTTT. It translates to CASSGDRGHEKLFF.

To note about this clonotype: A much more abundant neighbour one base away suggests this may be a read error. V is TRBV5-1 and J is TRBJ2-2; D might be TRBD2 (5 bases). CDR1 and CDR2 from the germline V gene are SGHRS and YFSETQ. The CDR3 covers 14 residues. The CDR3 loop reads CASSLEGRTGELLF. DNA for the CDR3: TGCGCCAGCAGCTTGGAAGGGCGGACCGGGGAGCTGCTTTTT.

This clonotype was recorded a few times. The V call is TRBV2, the J call TRBJ2-5, with D perhaps TRBD1 (6 bases). Trimming pared 7 bases from V and 5 bases from J, leaving 20 bases between. The CDR3 has 15 amino acids. Germline V gives CDR1 SNHLY, CDR2 FYNNEI. This CDR3 reads CASKQGSNPRETQYF. As DNA, the CDR3 is TGTGCCAGCAAGCAGGGGAGTAATCCCAGGGAGACCCAGTACTTC.

This chain joins TRBV29-1 and TRBJ1-2; TRBD1 matches at 9 bases. This CDR3 comprises 17 residues. CDR1 SQVTM and CDR2 ANQGSEA come from the germline V gene. The V segment lost 7 bases and the J segment 5 bases; nucleotides outside the gene matches: 20. CDR3 residues: CSAGGTGSRGLQYGYTF. In nucleotides, the CDR3 is TGCAGCGCCGGGGGGACAGGGAGTCGAGGCTTGCAATATGGCTACACCTTC.

V gene TRBV28 combines with J gene TRBJ1-6; no clear D. The CDR3 is 12 amino acids. V was trimmed by 7 bases and J by 6 bases, leaving 7 bases between them. Germline loops: CDR1 MDHEN, CDR2 SYDVKM. CDR3 in DNA: TGTGCCAGCACCGCTGGTAATTCACCCCTCCACTTT. As protein: CASTAGNSPLHF.

This clonotype was found many times. The genes are TRBV28 and TRBJ2-5; 12 bases map to TRBD2. The CDR3 has 15 residues. The V segment lost 5 bases and the J segment 5 bases; nucleotides outside the gene matches: 6. Germline V gene sequence: CDR1 MDHEN, CDR2 SYDVKM. Written as DNA, the CDR3 is TGTGCCAGCAGTCTAGCGGGGGGGCCTCGGGAGACCCAGTACTTC. Translated: CASSLAGGPRETQYF.

In this sample, this clonotype turned up a few times. The gene calls are TRBV2 and TRBJ2-1; perhaps TRBD1 as D (5 bases). This CDR3 comprises 13 residues. V was trimmed by 7 bases and J by 5 bases, leaving 12 bases between them. Looked up from germline, CDR1 is SNHLY and CDR2 is FYNNEI. As DNA, the CDR3 is TGTGCCAGCATACAGGTCCTGAACAATGAGCAGTTCTTC. Residues: CASIQVLNNEQFF. Filled out from reference TRBV2 and TRBJ2-1, the complete variable domain reads EPEVTQTPSHQVTQMGQEVILRCVPISNHLYFYWYRQILGQKVEFLVSFYNNEISEKSEIFDDQFSVERPDGSNFTLKIRSTKLEDSAMYFCASIQVLNNEQFFGPGTRLTVL.

The chain combines TRBV6-5 with TRBJ2-7, with no clear D. The CDR3 sequence is 12 residues long. Germline loops: CDR1 MNHEY, CDR2 SVGAGI. V gave up 10 bases and J gave up 0 bases, with 10 bases separating them. The CDR3 sequence: CATQRGSYEQYF. The CDR3 DNA follows: TGTGCCACCCAGAGAGGCTCCTACGAGCAGTACTTC.

The chain employs TRBV7-2 and TRBJ2-7; TRBD1 is a possible D gene (6 bases). The CDR3 covers 14 residues. Trimming took off 8 bases at V and 1 base at J, with 15 bases between the two ends. CDR1 and CDR2 (germline): SGHTA, FQGNSA. CDR3: CASCRGIGSYEQYF. The CDR3 bases are TGTGCCAGCTGTAGGGGGATTGGGTCCTACGAGCAGTACTTC.

CDR3 sequence: CASSQGMEHTEAFF. CDR3 sequence (DNA): TGTGCCAGCAGTCAGGGGATGGAGCACACTGAAGCTTTCTTT. The chain recombines TRBV12-3 or TRBV12-4 with TRBJ1-1, with D perhaps matching TRBD1 (6 bases). The ends were cut back, 5 bases at V and 3 bases at J, with 13 bases in the middle. The CDR3 has 14 residues.

The rearrangement uses TRBV7-9 and TRBJ2-7, with TRBD1 matching 9 bases. In germline, CDR1 is SEHNR, CDR2 FQNEAQ (reference sequence). With V trimmed by 2 bases and J by 4 bases, 9 bases remained unmatched. This CDR3 spans 16 amino acids. The CDR3 DNA reads TGTGCCAGCAGCTTAAACAGGGGGCGGATAATGTACGAGCAGTACTTC. Translating gives CASSLNRGRIMYEQYF.